A selection of T cell receptor beta chains follows, all from one sample in a study of blood T cell repertoires in COVID-19. Assay: immunoSEQ multiplex PCR; the TCRdb copy retains only in-frame clones and omits some. This table holds 110,000 to 150,000 clones, approximately 80% found once. The sequencing sample was made of peripheral blood. The receptors come from a man between 60 and 75 years old with active or convalescent COVID-19. The CDR3 runs from the conserved cysteine through the conserved F or W. Fields, in order: V gene, J gene, clone size, D gene, CDR3 DNA, CDR3 protein. D genes are given only for firm matches. Part of the rows lack a size; the others show once, few, many or a class for expanded clones.

TRBV5-1	TRBJ2-1	-	TRBD2	TGCGCCAGCAGCCCCTGGACTAGCGGGAGAGGGGGTGAGCAGTTCTTC	CASSPWTSGRGGEQFF
TRBV12-3/TRBV12-4	TRBJ2-5	-	-	TGTGCCAGCAGTTCAGAGATCGGGGAGACCCAGTACTTC	CASSSEIGETQYF
TRBV30	TRBJ1-5	-	-	TGTGCCTGGAGTGCATGGGGGGTGTATAGCAATCAGCCCCAGCATTTT	CAWSAWGVYSNQPQHF
TRBV7-2	TRBJ1-2	-	TRBD1	TGTGCCAGCAGCTTAGGTGGGGCGGGACAGGGGGCGTATGGCTACACCTTC	CASSLGGAGQGAYGYTF
TRBV18	TRBJ2-3	-	TRBD1	TGTGCCAGCTCACCGCTCGGACAGGGGTTCACAGATACGCAGTATTTT	CASSPLGQGFTDTQYF
TRBV30	TRBJ2-2	-	-	TGTGCCTGGAGTCTAGGCACCGGGGAGCTGTTTTTT	CAWSLGTGELFF
TRBV29-1	TRBJ1-1	-	-	TGCAGCGTTGAAGTAAGGGGGACGAACACTGAAGCTTTCTTT	CSVEVRGTNTEAFF
TRBV24-1	TRBJ2-3	once	TRBD1	TGTGCCACCAGTGATTTTTCCGGGACAGGGGGCTTCGATACGCAGTATTTT	CATSDFSGTGGFDTQYF
TRBV6-5	TRBJ1-1	-	TRBD1	TGTGCCAGCAGTCGAACAGGGGTGAACACTGAAGCTTTCTTT	CASSRTGVNTEAFF
TRBV9	TRBJ2-3	-	TRBD2	TGTGCCAGCAGCGTGACTAGCGGGGTATCCACAGATACGCAGTATTTT	CASSVTSGVSTDTQYF
TRBV7-2	TRBJ2-2	-	-	TGTGCCAGCAGCCTCCTACAGGGTAGCGCCGGGGAGCTGTTTTTT	CASSLLQGSAGELFF
TRBV11-2	TRBJ2-3	-	TRBD2	TGTGCCAGCAGCGACCTAGCGGGGCCTAACCGGGATACGCAGTATTTT	CASSDLAGPNRDTQYF
TRBV5-1	TRBJ1-2	-	-	TGCGCCAGCAGCTCTCATGGACCTGCCCAGGGGTATGGCTACACCTTC	CASSSHGPAQGYGYTF
TRBV6-5	TRBJ2-3	-	-	TGTGCCAGCAGCCCCACTGAAGATACGCAGTATTTT	CASSPTEDTQYF